A selection of T cell receptor beta chains follows, all from one sample in a study of identical twins. TCRdb independently ran MiXCR on the 5' RACE reads; one entry per CDR3 protein. This sample carries 450,000 to 600,000 distinct CDR3 sequences, approximately 20% of them seen once, and the ten largest clones take 0.48%. In addition, the sample was reused for a study of yellow fever vaccine responses in identical twins.

Material: CD4+ T cells sorted from blood. The origin of the receptors is a young woman in good health. CDR3s include the opening cysteine and the closing phenylalanine or tryptophan. The D gene is left open where the match is weak. The listing skips clone size in some rows; elsewhere it reads once, few, many or a size class.

- TRBJ2-5 TRBD2 TRBV7-2 TGTGCCAGCAGCCCACAACTAGCGGGAGGATCAGAGACCCAGTACTTC CASSPQLAGGSETQYF
- TRBJ2-1 TRBD2 TRBV5-1 TGCGCCAGCAGCTTGCATAGCGGGAGAGGAAATGAGCAGTTCTTC CASSLHSGRGNEQFF
- TRBJ2-1 TRBD1 TRBV6-1 TGTGCCAGCAGCGTATCCGGGACAGGGAGTAATGAGCAGTTCTTC CASSVSGTGSNEQFF
few TRBJ2-2 - TRBV5-1 TGCGCCAGCAGCGTTTTAAACACCGGGGAGCTGTTTTTT CASSVLNTGELFF
once TRBJ2-1 - TRBV28 TGTGCCAGCAGCCTTGGGGGGGCCGGGGGATACAATGAGCAGTTCTTC CASSLGGAGGYNEQFF
- TRBJ2-5 - TRBV12-3/TRBV12-4 TGTGCCAGCAGTTTTGCGGGTCGTCAAGAGACCCAGTACTTC CASSFAGRQETQYF
- TRBJ2-1 - TRBV12-5 TGTGCTAGTGGGGGCGAAACCTACAATGAGCAGTTCTTC CASGGETYNEQFF
- TRBJ2-1 - TRBV7-6 TGTACCAGCAGCAAGGGGGAGTATATTTGGAATGAGCAGTTCTTC CTSSKGEYIWNEQFF
few TRBJ2-4 - TRBV6-4 TGTGCTAGACCGGGCCACGGGGAAAACATTCAGTACTTC CARPGHGENIQYF
many TRBJ2-5 - TRBV3-1 TGTGCCAGCAGCCAATTAGAGACCCAGTACTTC CASSQLETQYF
- TRBJ2-1 TRBD2 TRBV24-1 TGTGCCACCAGTGATTGGCGGGGGGATGTCAATGAGCAGTTCTTC CATSDWRGDVNEQFF
- TRBJ1-1 - TRBV5-1 TGCGCCAGCAGCTTACCCGCGGGGCAGGAACTGAACACTGAAGCTTTCTTT CASSLPAGQELNTEAFF
few TRBJ1-6 - TRBV15 TGTGCCACCAGCCCCAGGACCGGTTATAATTCACCCCTCCACTTT CATSPRTGYNSPLHF
- TRBJ2-7 TRBD2 TRBV6-2/TRBV6-3 TGTGCCAGCAGTTACTCGGGTAGCGGGACCTCCTACGAGCAGTACTTC CASSYSGSGTSYEQYF
few TRBJ2-5 - TRBV15 TGTGCCACCAGCAGAGAAAAGGGGAGAGTGGAGACCCAGTACTTC CATSREKGRVETQYF
many TRBJ2-2 TRBD2 TRBV5-1 TGCGCCAGCGGAGGACTAGCGGGATTGTCCGGGGAGCTGTTTTTT CASGGLAGLSGELFF
- TRBJ2-7 TRBD2 TRBV12-3/TRBV12-4 TGTGCCAGCAGTTCCCGGCCCCCTCGGGAGGGCGAGCAGTACTTC CASSSRPPREGEQYF
- TRBJ2-2 TRBD1 TRBV29-1 TGCAGCGTTCGCCTCTGGGACAGGGCCACCGGGGAGCTGTTTTTT CSVRLWDRATGELFF
- TRBJ2-1 - TRBV7-2 TGTGCCAGCAGCTTTATTGGGCATGGGTCCTACAATGAGCAGTTCTTC CASSFIGHGSYNEQFF
- TRBJ2-1 - TRBV19 TGTGCCAGTAGTCTTTGGGGGGTGTACAATGAGCAGTTCTTC CASSLWGVYNEQFF
few TRBJ2-5 - TRBV7-2 TGTGCCAGCAGCTTAGGTCGAATCAGGGTGGAAGAGACCCAGTACTTC CASSLGRIRVEETQYF
few TRBJ2-2 - TRBV2 TGTGCCAGCAGGTTCGGCGGAGCCGGGGAGCTGTTTTTT CASRFGGAGELFF
- TRBJ2-1 TRBD2 TRBV28 TGTGCCAGCAACCTAAGGAGGGCTAGCGGGAGTAATGAGCAGTTCTTC CASNLRRASGSNEQFF
- TRBJ2-1 TRBD2 TRBV20-1 TGCAGTGCCCCAGAGGACTTCAGCGGGAGCTACAATGAGCAGTTCTTC CSAPEDFSGSYNEQFF
few TRBJ2-7 TRBD2 TRBV6-1 TGTGCCAGCAGCCAGACTAGCGGGAGTTTGTCCTACGAGCAGTACTTC CASSQTSGSLSYEQYF
- TRBJ2-3 TRBD2 TRBV12-3/TRBV12-4 TGTGCCAGCAGTTTGACTAGCGGGGGTACGCAGTATTTT CASSLTSGGTQYF
many TRBJ2-7 - TRBV20-1 TGCAGTGCTAGGCCCACGGGGGCCCCAGGGCAGTACTTC CSARPTGAPGQYF
- TRBJ1-4 TRBD1 TRBV9 TGTGCCAGCAGCGTAGGACAGGGGAGCGTTACTAATGAAAAACTGTTTTTT CASSVGQGSVTNEKLFF
- TRBJ2-3 - TRBV20-1 TGCAGTGCTAGAGATCTTCGTGAGGGCCCCACAGATACGCAGTATTTT CSARDLREGPTDTQYF
- TRBJ1-4 TRBD1 TRBV12-3/TRBV12-4 TGTGCCAGCAGACTACAGGGGGTTGGCGAAAAACTGTTTTTT CASRLQGVGEKLFF
- TRBJ2-3 TRBD1 TRBV5-1 TGCGCCAGCAGCTTGGTCCCGACAGGGTTTAGCACAGATACGCAGTATTTT CASSLVPTGFSTDTQYF
- TRBJ2-4 - TRBV28 TGTGCCAGCAGTTTGGGTCAGCTCTTAGACAAAAACATTCAGTACTTC CASSLGQLLDKNIQYF
- TRBJ2-1 TRBD2 TRBV7-3 TGTGCCAGCAGCCCCGCAGCGGGATTATACAATGAGCAGTTCTTC CASSPAAGLYNEQFF
- TRBJ2-2 - TRBV7-9 TGTGCCAGCAGCTTACCGGGGGCTAAGAGGGAGCTGTTTTTT CASSLPGAKRELFF
- TRBJ2-2 TRBD2 TRBV5-1 TGCGCCAGCAGCCTTAATCAGCGGGGACCCTCGGGGGAGCTGTTTTTT CASSLNQRGPSGELFF
- TRBJ2-3 - TRBV12-3/TRBV12-4 TGTGCCAGCAGCTCAATAATGGATACGCAGTATTTT CASSSIMDTQYF
few TRBJ2-1 - TRBV19 TGTGCCAGTAGTCCTCTCTGGCAGGGTATCTACAATGAGCAGTTCTTC CASSPLWQGIYNEQFF
- TRBJ2-3 - TRBV12-3/TRBV12-4 TGTGCCAGCAGTCTACGGGACACCATCACAGATACGCAGTATTTT CASSLRDTITDTQYF
few TRBJ2-7 TRBD1 TRBV7-9 TGTGCCAGCAGCCACCGGGACAGTCCCTACGAGCAGTACTTC CASSHRDSPYEQYF
- TRBJ2-7 - TRBV18 TGTGCCAGCTCACCACCGGCTACCTCTATGCAGCAGTACTTC CASSPPATSMQQYF
many TRBJ2-1 - TRBV12-3/TRBV12-4 TGTGCCAGCAGTTTAAGCGGTGAGCAGTTCTTC CASSLSGEQFF
- TRBJ2-1 TRBD2 TRBV7-2 TGTGCCAGCAGCCCGGAGCGGGGTAGGTCCTACAATGAGCAGTTCTTC CASSPERGRSYNEQFF
few TRBJ2-1 TRBD2 TRBV3-1 TGTGCCAGCAGAAAAGGGGTAGCGGGAGGCTATGAGCAGTTCTTC CASRKGVAGGYEQFF
- TRBJ2-1 - TRBV28 TGTGCCAGCAGTCGAGGGACATCGGCTGGGGATGAGCAGTTCTTC CASSRGTSAGDEQFF
- TRBJ2-1 TRBD1 TRBV24-1 TGTGCCACCAGTGATTTTGGCCAGGGGGCCGGCAATGAGCAGTTCTTC CATSDFGQGAGNEQFF
- TRBJ2-5 - TRBV15 TGTGCCACCAGCAGAGATGTAGCGGAGACCCAGTACTTC CATSRDVAETQYF
- TRBJ1-2 - TRBV11-2 TGTGCCAGCAGCTTATCAGGGCTGGCTAACTATGGCTACACCTTC CASSLSGLANYGYTF
- TRBJ2-5 - TRBV4-1 TGCGCCAGCAGCCAAGAAGGGTCAGGGAGGGAGACCCAGTACTTC CASSQEGSGRETQYF
few TRBJ2-7 - TRBV25-1 TGTGCCAGCAGTGGAATAGGGAGGGACAGCAAAGACGATTACGAGCAGTACTTC CASSGIGRDSKDDYEQYF
- TRBJ1-1 TRBD1 TRBV6-1 TGTGCCAGCAATCCGGGACAGGGAGCAGGTGGGAACACTGAAGCTTTCTTT CASNPGQGAGGNTEAFF
- TRBJ2-7 - TRBV12-5 TGTGCTAGTGGTTTGGTACTGGAGGAGGCCTACGAGCAGTACTTC CASGLVLEEAYEQYF
few TRBJ2-3 - TRBV10-3 TGTGCCATCAGTGGGATCGGAACCGAACACGTAGATACGCAGTATTTT CAISGIGTEHVDTQYF
- TRBJ1-4 - TRBV6-1 TGTGCCGGAGGGGGGCAGGGTTGGGAAAAACTGTTTTTT CAGGGQGWEKLFF
- TRBJ2-2 TRBD2 TRBV5-1 TGTTCCAGCAGCTTACCGACTAGCGGGAAAACCGGGGAGCTGTTTTTT CSSSLPTSGKTGELFF
- TRBJ2-5 - TRBV4-1 TGCGCCAGCAGCAAGTACAGGGAAGAGACCCAGTACTTC CASSKYREETQYF
- TRBJ1-6 - TRBV10-3 TGTGCCATCACCGACAAGGATTCACCCCTCCACTTT CAITDKDSPLHF
- TRBJ2-3 - TRBV5-1 TGCGCCAGCAGTTTTTGGTCTTGGCAGGGGACTTCGGCAGATACGCAGTATTTT CASSFWSWQGTSADTQYF